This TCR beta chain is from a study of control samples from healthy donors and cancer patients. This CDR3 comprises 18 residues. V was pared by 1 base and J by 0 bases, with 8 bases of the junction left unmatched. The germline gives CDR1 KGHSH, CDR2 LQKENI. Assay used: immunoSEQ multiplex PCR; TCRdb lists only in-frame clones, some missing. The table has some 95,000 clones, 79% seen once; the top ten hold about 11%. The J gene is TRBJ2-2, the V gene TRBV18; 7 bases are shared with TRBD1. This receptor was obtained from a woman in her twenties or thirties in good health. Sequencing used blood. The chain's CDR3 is CASSPRRQGETNTGELFF. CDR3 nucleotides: TGTGCCAGCTCACCACGACGGCAGGGGGAGACGAACACCGGGGAGCTGTTTTTT.